The present TCR beta chain was sequenced within a study of cytomegalovirus exposure and HLA in healthy donors. Notes on the study in general: Reported findings show TCR beta sequences accurately forecast HLA-A and HLA-B alleles in most subjects.

The PCR made use of 60 Vbeta and 13 Jbeta primers. Profiling relied on immunoSEQ multiplex PCR, and the TCRdb table lists in-frame clones only, not all of them. The sample holds 150,000 to 200,000 clones, around nine tenths seen once. Donors had nominal health at sampling but likely had unrecorded immune exposures. CDR3 length: 15 residues. Germline CDR1 is SGHTA and CDR2 is FQGNSA. V was pared by 0 bases and J by 9 bases, with 4 bases of the junction left unmatched. On this clone: Its antigen is not identified.

The chain has TRBV7-2 and TRBJ1-5, with 11 bases matching TRBD1. The TCR originated in a woman under 30 in good health and CMV-seronegative. The sequenced sample was PBMCs. The CDR3 DNA reads as TGTGCCAGCAGCTTAGCTGGACAGGGGGCCTCGCCCCAGCATTTT. It translates to CASSLAGQGASPQHF.